The T cell receptor beta chain under discussion was sequenced for a study of beta chain features in type 1 diabetes. Every bit of the isolated RNA underwent reverse transcription, so sequencing read expressed TCRB transcripts. Generated by immunoSEQ multiplex PCR, the TCRdb table keeps only in-frame clones and is missing some. The sample has about 260,000 clones; around 22% are singletons. Notes on the study in general: Within the patient group, naive, central memory and Treg TCRB repertoires appeared more similar to each other than within healthy donors. Among patients with Type 1 diabetes, TCRB CDR3s were moderately but significantly shorter in every one of the four CD4+ subsets.

Worth noting for this clone: Its antigen remains unidentified.

V lost 1 base to trimming and J lost 4 bases; unmatched junction nucleotides: 4. There are 16 residues in the CDR3. Looked up from germline, CDR1 is LNHNV and CDR2 is YYDKDF (reference sequence). This chain connects TRBV15 to TRBJ2-5; 12 bases align to TRBD2. The sequence was obtained from a woman aged 25 to 39 with type 1 diabetes. The sample taken for sequencing was naive CD4+ T cells from blood. CDR3 nucleotides: TGTGCCACCAGCAGAGGTCTAGCGGGAGGGAGAGAGACCCAGTACTTC. Residues: CATSRGLAGGRETQYF.